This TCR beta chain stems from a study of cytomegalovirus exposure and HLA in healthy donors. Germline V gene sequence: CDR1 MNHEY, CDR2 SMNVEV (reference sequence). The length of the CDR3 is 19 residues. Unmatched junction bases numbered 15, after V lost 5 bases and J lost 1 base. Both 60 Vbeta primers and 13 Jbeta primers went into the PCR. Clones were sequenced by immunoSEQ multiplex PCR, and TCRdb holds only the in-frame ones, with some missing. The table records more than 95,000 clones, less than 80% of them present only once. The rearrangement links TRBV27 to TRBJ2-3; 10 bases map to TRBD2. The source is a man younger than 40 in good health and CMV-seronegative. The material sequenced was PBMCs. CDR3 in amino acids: CASSPKPFSGRRGTDTQYF. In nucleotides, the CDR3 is TGTGCCAGCAGTCCAAAACCCTTTAGCGGGAGGAGGGGCACAGATACGCAGTATTTT.